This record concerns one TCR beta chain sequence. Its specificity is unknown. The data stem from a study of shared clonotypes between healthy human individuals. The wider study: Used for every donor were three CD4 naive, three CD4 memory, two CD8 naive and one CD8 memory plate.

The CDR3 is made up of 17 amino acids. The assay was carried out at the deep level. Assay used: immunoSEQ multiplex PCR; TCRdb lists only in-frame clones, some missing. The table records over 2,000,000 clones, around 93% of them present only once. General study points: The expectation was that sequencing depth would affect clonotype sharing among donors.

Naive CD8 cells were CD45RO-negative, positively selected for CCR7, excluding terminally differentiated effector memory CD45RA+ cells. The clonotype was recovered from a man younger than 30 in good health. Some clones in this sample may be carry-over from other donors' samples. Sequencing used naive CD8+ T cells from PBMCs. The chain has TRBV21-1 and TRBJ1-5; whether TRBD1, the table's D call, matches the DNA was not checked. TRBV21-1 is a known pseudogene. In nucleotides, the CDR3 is TGTGCCAGCAGCACATACAGGGGGCCAATCGACAATCAGCCCCAGCATTTT. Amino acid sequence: CASSTYRGPIDNQPQHF.